A selection of T cell receptor beta chains follows, all from one sample in a study of blood T cell repertoires in COVID-19. Produced via immunoSEQ multiplex PCR; TCRdb's table is partial and in-frame only. The sample has fewer than 400,000 clones; 85% to 90% are singletons. The sequencing input was PBMCs or T cells enriched from blood (not recorded which). These receptors all come from a woman aged 25 to 45 who had recovered from COVID-19. Both conserved end residues are part of each CDR3. A D gene is named only where the DNA matches it firmly. Clone size is shown for a subset of rows, as once, few, many or a class of expanded clone.

v_call	j_call	d_call	clone_size	cdr3_nt	cdr3_aa
TRBV11-2	TRBJ1-6	TRBD1	.	TGTGCCAGCAGCCCGCGGGACAGGCCTTTTTTTTATAATTCACCCCTCCACTTT	CASSPRDRPFFYNSPLHF
TRBV19	TRBJ1-1	TRBD1	few	TGTGCCAGTATCCGCCAGGGGGGCACTGAAGCTTTCTTT	CASIRQGGTEAFF
TRBV10-3	TRBJ2-3	.	.	TGTGCCATCAGGAGGGGCTTGGGAACAGGGCTTTCGGAAGATACGCAGTATTTT	CAIRRGLGTGLSEDTQYF
TRBV9	TRBJ2-5	.	once	TGTGCCAGCAGCGTAACGGGGAGAGGTTCAGAGACCCAGTACTTC	CASSVTGRGSETQYF
TRBV27	TRBJ2-5	.	.	TGTGCCAGCAGTCCCAGGGGAGGGGGGCCGGAGACCCAGTACTTC	CASSPRGGGPETQYF
TRBV19	TRBJ1-1	TRBD1	.	TGTGCCAGTAGTCCGGGACAGGGGTGGGTGAACACTGAAGCTTTCTTT	CASSPGQGWVNTEAFF
TRBV4-2	TRBJ2-2	TRBD2	.	TGTGCCAGCAGCCTAGGGACTAGCGGTAACACCGGGGAGCTGTTTTTT	CASSLGTSGNTGELFF
TRBV5-1	TRBJ2-7	.	.	TGCGCCAGCAGCCACGGACTAAACATACCCTACGAGCAGTACTTC	CASSHGLNIPYEQYF
TRBV28	TRBJ1-5	TRBD1	once	TGTGCCAGCAGCCCCGGGACAGGGGCGAGAATGCCCCAGCATTTT	CASSPGTGARMPQHF
TRBV6-6	TRBJ1-2	TRBD1	.	TGTGCCATTACCGGGACAGGATTAAGTGGCTACACCTTC	CAITGTGLSGYTF
TRBV30	TRBJ1-2	.	.	TGTGCCTGGAGGGAGAACTATGGCTACACCTTC	CAWRENYGYTF
TRBV3-1/TRBV3-2	TRBJ1-5	.	.	TGTGCCAGCAGCCAAGGGCACAGGGTTTCCCGAGGGTACAATCAGCCCCAGCATTTT	CASSQGHRVSRGYNQPQHF
TRBV5-6	TRBJ1-6	.	.	TGTGCCAGCAGAGAAACAGGGTCTAATTCACCCCTCCACTTT	CASRETGSNSPLHF
TRBV15	TRBJ2-7	.	.	TGTGCCACCAGCAGAGGCAGATCCTACGAGCAGTACTTC	CATSRGRSYEQYF
TRBV23-1	TRBJ2-7	.	.	TGCGCCAGCAGTCCCGTAAACTACGAGCAGTACTTC	CASSPVNYEQYF
TRBV18	TRBJ2-5	.	.	TGTGCCAGCTCACCACCCGGAGAGACCCAGTACTTC	CASSPPGETQYF
TRBV30	TRBJ1-1	.	.	TGTGCCTGGAGTGTACGGGAAGGGACTGAAGCTTTCTTT	CAWSVREGTEAFF
TRBV30	TRBJ1-6	.	.	TGTGCCTGGAGTGTAGGCAGGGGCGCTTCACCCCTCCACTTT	CAWSVGRGASPLHF
TRBV5-1	TRBJ2-2	TRBD1	.	TGCGCCAGGTACCACAGGGGGCATCGCACCGGGGAGCTGTTTTTT	CARYHRGHRTGELFF
TRBV11-3	TRBJ2-2	.	.	TGTGCCAGCAGCTCCTCGGGGAGTTACACCGGGGAGCTGTTTTTT	CASSSSGSYTGELFF
TRBV7-8	TRBJ1-4	TRBD1	few	TGTGCCAGCAGCCCCGGACAGGGGACAACTAATGAAAAACTGTTTTTT	CASSPGQGTTNEKLFF
TRBV5-4	TRBJ2-3	.	.	TGTGCCAGCAGCTTGGCCACCCAGCGGGTGGGGGGTAGCACAGATACGCAGTATTTT	CASSLATQRVGGSTDTQYF
TRBV15	TRBJ2-7	TRBD2	.	TGTGCCACCAGCAGAGATTATTCTAGCGGGAGCTCCTACGAGCAGTACTTC	CATSRDYSSGSSYEQYF
TRBV28	TRBJ2-1	TRBD2	.	TGTGCCAGCAGGCCAACTTCTAGCGGGAGAACTGAGCAGTTCTTC	CASRPTSSGRTEQFF
TRBV27	TRBJ1-1	.	.	TGTGCCAGCAGGGGGGCATCGATGAACACTGAAGCTTTCTTT	CASRGASMNTEAFF
TRBV7-9	TRBJ2-1	TRBD2	.	TGTGCCAGCAGCTCCTTGACTAGCGGGAGGGCCTCCTACAATGAGCAGTTCTTC	CASSSLTSGRASYNEQFF
TRBV9	TRBJ2-2	TRBD2	.	TGTGCCAGCAGCGTAGCGGGAGGGGAGAACACCGGGGAGCTGTTTTTT	CASSVAGGENTGELFF
TRBV10-3	TRBJ1-1	.	.	TGTGCCACGGTGGGGGGGATGAACACTGAAGCTTTCTTT	CATVGGMNTEAFF
TRBV19	TRBJ1-2	.	few	TGTGCCAGTAGTATAACTCCGTCCTTTACCTATGGCTACACCTTC	CASSITPSFTYGYTF
TRBV9	TRBJ2-1	.	.	TGTGCCAGCAGCGTAGGACAGTACAATGAGCAGTTCTTC	CASSVGQYNEQFF
TRBV12-3/TRBV12-4	TRBJ2-1	.	.	TGTGCCAGCAGTTTCGGAGGGTTAAGTGAGCAGTTCTTC	CASSFGGLSEQFF
TRBV28	TRBJ1-4	.	.	TGTGCCAGTCAACTCCCGGGAACTAATGAAAAACTGTTTTTT	CASQLPGTNEKLFF
TRBV7-9	TRBJ1-5	TRBD1	.	TGTGCCAGCAGCTTAGAACAGGGGGAGACCCAGCATTTT	CASSLEQGETQHF
TRBV5-1	TRBJ2-3	TRBD2	once	TGCGCCAGCAGCTTTAGCGGGGGGGCCAGGGATACGCAGTATTTT	CASSFSGGARDTQYF
TRBV19	TRBJ1-6	.	.	TGTGCCAGTAGTATTCTGGGGCAGGGTAATTCACCCCTCCACTTT	CASSILGQGNSPLHF
TRBV5-4	TRBJ1-4	TRBD1	once	TGTGCCAGCAGCCGGGACAGGGCTAATGAAAAACTGTTTTTT	CASSRDRANEKLFF
TRBV6-2/TRBV6-3	TRBJ1-5	.	.	TGTGCCAGCAGTCTCTATGCAATTAGCAATCAGCCCCAGCATTTT	CASSLYAISNQPQHF
TRBV19	TRBJ1-5	TRBD1	few	TGTGCCACCTTACCCGGACAGGTTAGCAATCAGCCCCAGCATTTT	CATLPGQVSNQPQHF
TRBV19	TRBJ1-2	TRBD1	.	TGTGCCACCGGGACAGGGAGCCGCGAAAGGGACTATGGCTACACCTTC	CATGTGSRERDYGYTF
TRBV30	TRBJ2-3	TRBD2	once	TGTGCCTGGACTAGCGGGAGGCGTAGCACAGATACGCAGTATTTT	CAWTSGRRSTDTQYF
TRBV5-1	TRBJ2-7	TRBD1	.	TGCGCCAGCAGCCTAGGGGGCTTTGGGTACGAGCAGTACTTC	CASSLGGFGYEQYF